This T cell receptor beta chain was sequenced for a study of cytomegalovirus exposure and HLA in healthy donors. CDR3 length equals 14 residues. CDR1 is MGHDK and CDR2 is SYGVNS in the germline V gene. Trimming removed 1 base from V and 6 bases from J; junction bases left unmatched: 2. Findings and caveats of the study: Earlier analysis looked at TCR beta V segments, and most were productive about 87% or about 30% of the time.

Use of 60 Vbeta and 13 Jbeta primers characterized the PCR. This table comes from immunoSEQ multiplex PCR, and its TCRdb copy is limited to in-frame clones, with some not included. Counted here are approximately 190,000 clones, just under 80% occurring once; the ten biggest clones make up 5% to 6%. As regards this clone: Its antigen is not identified.

Sequencing was performed on PBMCs. This sequence joins TRBV25-1 and TRBJ2-1; 8 nucleotides align to TRBD1. This clonotype was sampled from a woman in her 30s in good health and CMV-seropositive. The chain's CDR3 is CASSEWDRSNEQFF. CDR3 nucleotide sequence: TGTGCCAGCAGTGAATGGGACAGGTCCAATGAGCAGTTCTTC.